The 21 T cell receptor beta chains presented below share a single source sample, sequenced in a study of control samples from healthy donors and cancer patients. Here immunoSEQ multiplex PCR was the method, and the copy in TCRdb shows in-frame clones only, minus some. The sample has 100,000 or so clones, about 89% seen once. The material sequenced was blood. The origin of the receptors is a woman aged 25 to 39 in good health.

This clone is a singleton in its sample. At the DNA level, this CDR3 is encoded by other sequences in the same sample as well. In DNA, the CDR3 is TGTGCCAGCAGTGAACGTGGGAGCACAGATACGCAGTATTTT. Encoded protein: CASSERGSTDTQYF. This rearrangement joins TRBV6-4 to TRBJ2-3; D not resolved. CDR1 is MRHNA and CDR2 is SNTAGT in the germline V gene. The V and J ends lost 3 bases and 0 bases respectively, with 7 bases between them. This CDR3 contains 14 residues.

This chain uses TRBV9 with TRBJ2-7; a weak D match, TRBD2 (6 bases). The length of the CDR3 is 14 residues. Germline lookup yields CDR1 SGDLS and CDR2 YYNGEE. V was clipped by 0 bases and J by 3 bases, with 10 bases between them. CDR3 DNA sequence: TGTGCCAGCAGCGTAGCGGAGGGCAACTACGAGCAGTACTTC. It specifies CASSVAEGNYEQYF.

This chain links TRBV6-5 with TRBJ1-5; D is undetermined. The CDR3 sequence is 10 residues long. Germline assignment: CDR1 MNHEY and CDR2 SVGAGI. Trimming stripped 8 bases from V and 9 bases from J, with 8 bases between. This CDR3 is CASGELPQHF. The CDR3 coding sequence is TGTGCCAGCGGGGAGCTGCCCCAGCATTTT.

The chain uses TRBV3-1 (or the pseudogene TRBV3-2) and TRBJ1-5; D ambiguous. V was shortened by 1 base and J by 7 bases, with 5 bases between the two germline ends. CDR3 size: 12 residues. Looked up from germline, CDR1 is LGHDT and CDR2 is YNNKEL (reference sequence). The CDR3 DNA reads TGTGCCAGCAGCCAAGCCGACCAGCCCCAGCATTTT. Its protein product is CASSQADQPQHF.

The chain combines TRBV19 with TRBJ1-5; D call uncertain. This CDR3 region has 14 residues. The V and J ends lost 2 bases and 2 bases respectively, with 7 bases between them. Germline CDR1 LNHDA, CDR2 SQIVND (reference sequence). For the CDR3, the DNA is TGTGCCAGTAGTATACCCCAAGGCAATCAGCCCCAGCATTTT. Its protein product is CASSIPQGNQPQHF.

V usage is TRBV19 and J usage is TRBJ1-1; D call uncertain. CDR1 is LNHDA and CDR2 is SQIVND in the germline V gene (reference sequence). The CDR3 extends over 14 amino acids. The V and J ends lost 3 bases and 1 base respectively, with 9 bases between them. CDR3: CASSILDANTEAFF. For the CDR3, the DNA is TGTGCCAGTAGTATTCTGGACGCGAACACTGAAGCTTTCTTT. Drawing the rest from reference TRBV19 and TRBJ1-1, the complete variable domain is DGGITQSPKYLFRKEGQNVTLSCEQNLNHDAMYWYRQDPGQGLRLIYYSQIVNDFQKGDIAEGYSVSREKKESFPLTVTSAQKNPTAFYLCASSILDANTEAFFGQGTRLTVV.

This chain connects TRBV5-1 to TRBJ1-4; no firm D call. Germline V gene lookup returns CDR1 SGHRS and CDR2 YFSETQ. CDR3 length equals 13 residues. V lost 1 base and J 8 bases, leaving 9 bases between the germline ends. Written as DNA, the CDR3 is TGCGCCAGCAGCTTGAACAGCAAGGAAAAACTGTTTTTT. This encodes CASSLNSKEKLFF.

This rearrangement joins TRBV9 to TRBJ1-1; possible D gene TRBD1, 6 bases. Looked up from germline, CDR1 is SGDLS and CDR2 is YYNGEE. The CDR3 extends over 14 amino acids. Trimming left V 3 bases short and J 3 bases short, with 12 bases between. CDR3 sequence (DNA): TGTGCCAGCAGCGCACAGGGTTCACACACTGAAGCTTTCTTT. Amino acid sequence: CASSAQGSHTEAFF.

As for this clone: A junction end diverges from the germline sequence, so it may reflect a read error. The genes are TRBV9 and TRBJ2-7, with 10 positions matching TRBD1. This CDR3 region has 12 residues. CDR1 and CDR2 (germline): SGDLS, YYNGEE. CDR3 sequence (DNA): TGTGCCAGCAGCGTCCCGGGACAGGGGCTCGTCTTC. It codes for CASSVPGQGLVF.

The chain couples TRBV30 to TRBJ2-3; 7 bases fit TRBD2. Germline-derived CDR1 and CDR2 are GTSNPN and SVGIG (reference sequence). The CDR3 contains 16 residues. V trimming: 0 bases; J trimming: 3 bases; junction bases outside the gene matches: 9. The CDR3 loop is CAWSVLRTSMTDTQYF. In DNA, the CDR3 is TGTGCCTGGAGTGTTCTTCGGACTAGTATGACAGATACGCAGTATTTT.

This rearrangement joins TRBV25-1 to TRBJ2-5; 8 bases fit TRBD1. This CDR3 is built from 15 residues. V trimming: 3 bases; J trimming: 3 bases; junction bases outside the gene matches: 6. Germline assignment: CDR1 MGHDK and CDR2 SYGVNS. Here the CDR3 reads CASSDAGTGKETQYF. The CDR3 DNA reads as TGTGCCAGCAGTGATGCTGGGACAGGTAAAGAGACCCAGTACTTC.

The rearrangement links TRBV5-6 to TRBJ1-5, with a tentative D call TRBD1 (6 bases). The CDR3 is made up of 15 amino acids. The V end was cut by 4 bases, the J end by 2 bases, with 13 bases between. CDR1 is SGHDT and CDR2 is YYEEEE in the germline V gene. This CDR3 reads CASSRVGAGNQPQHF. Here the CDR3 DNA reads TGTGCCAGCAGCCGGGTGGGGGCCGGCAATCAGCCCCAGCATTTT.

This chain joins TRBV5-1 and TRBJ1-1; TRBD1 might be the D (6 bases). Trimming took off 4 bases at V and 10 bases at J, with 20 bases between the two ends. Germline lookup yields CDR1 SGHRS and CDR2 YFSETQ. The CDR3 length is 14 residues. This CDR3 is CASSLGQPRERAFF. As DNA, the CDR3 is TGCGCCAGCAGCCTAGGACAGCCCCGGGAGAGAGCTTTCTTT.

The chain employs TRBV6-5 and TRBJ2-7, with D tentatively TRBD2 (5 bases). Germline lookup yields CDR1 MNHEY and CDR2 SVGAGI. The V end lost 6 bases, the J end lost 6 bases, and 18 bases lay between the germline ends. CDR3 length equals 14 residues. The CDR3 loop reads CASRAGHRRLEQYF. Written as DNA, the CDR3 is TGTGCCAGCAGGGCGGGCCACCGCCGCCTCGAGCAGTACTTC.

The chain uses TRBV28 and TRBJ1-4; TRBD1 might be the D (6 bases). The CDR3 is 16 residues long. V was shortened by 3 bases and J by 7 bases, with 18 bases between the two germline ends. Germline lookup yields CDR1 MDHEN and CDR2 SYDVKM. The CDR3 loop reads CASSLLIGGTGEKLFF. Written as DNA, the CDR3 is TGTGCCAGCAGTTTGTTGATAGGGGGTACCGGTGAAAAACTGTTTTTT. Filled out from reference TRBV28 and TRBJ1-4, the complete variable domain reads DVKVTQSSRYLVKRTGEKVFLECVQDMDHENMFWYRQDPGLGLRLIYFSYDVKMKEKGDIPEGYSVSREKKERFSLILESASTNQTSMYLCASSLLIGGTGEKLFFGSGTQLSVL.

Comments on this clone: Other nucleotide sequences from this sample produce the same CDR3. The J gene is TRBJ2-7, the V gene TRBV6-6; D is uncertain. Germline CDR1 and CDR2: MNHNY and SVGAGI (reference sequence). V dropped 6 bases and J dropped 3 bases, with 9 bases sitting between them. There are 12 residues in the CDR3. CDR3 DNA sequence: TGTGCCAGCAGCCCGCTCGGCTACGAGCAGTACTTC. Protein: CASSPLGYEQYF.

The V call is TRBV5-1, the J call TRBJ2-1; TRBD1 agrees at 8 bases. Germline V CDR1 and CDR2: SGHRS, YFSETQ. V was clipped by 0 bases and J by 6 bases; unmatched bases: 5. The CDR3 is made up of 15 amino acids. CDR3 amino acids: CASSLDGTGRNEQFF. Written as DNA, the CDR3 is TGCGCCAGCAGCTTGGATGGGACAGGCCGCAATGAGCAGTTCTTC.

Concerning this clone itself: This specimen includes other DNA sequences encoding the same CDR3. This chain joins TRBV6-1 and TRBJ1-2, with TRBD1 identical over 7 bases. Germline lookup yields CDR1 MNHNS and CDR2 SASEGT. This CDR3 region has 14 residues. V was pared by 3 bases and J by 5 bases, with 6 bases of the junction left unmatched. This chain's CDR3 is CASSDRQGLYGYTF. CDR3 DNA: TGTGCCAGCAGTGATAGACAGGGACTTTATGGCTACACCTTC.

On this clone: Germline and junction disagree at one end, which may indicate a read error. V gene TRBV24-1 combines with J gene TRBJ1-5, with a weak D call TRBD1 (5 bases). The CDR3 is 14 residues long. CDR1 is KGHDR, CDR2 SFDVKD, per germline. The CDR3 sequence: CATSDPPGNQTQHF. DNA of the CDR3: TGTGCCACCAGTGATCCCCCAGGGAATCAGACCCAGCATTTT.

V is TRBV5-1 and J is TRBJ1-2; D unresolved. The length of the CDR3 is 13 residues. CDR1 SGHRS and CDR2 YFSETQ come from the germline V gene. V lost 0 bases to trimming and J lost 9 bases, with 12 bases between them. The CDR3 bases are TGCGCCAGCAGCTTGGGCGGGTTATCGAGCTACACCTTC. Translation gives CASSLGGLSSYTF.

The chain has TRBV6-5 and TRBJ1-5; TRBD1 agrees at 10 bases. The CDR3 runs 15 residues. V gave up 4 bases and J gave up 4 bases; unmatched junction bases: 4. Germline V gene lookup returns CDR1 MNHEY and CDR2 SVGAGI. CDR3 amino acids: CASSSQGQGNQPQHF. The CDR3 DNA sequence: TGTGCCAGCAGTTCTCAGGGACAGGGGAATCAGCCCCAGCATTTT.